Following are 2 T cell receptor beta chains from one sample sequenced in a study of shared clonotypes between healthy human individuals. Profiled with immunoSEQ multiplex PCR; TCRdb holds only in-frame clones, not every one. The sample consists of roughly 2.6 million clones, approximately 90% of them appearing once. Sample: naive CD4+ T cells sorted from blood. Regarding subset: CD45RA+ positively selected. The receptors were gathered from a man between 18 and 29 years old in good health.

V is TRBV5-1 and J is TRBJ1-6, with D tentatively TRBD1 (5 bases). The CDR3 runs to 15 residues. Germline V gene lookup returns CDR1 SGHRS and CDR2 YFSETQ. V dropped 8 bases and J dropped 9 bases, with 21 bases sitting between them. CDR3 bases: TGCGCCAGTTCCACCTCCGGGACGTTGGGTTCACCCCTCCACTTT. Translation gives CASSTSGTLGSPLHF.

The chain is built from TRBV11-3 and TRBJ2-3; a weak D match, TRBD1 (7 bases). Germline V gives CDR1 SGHNT, CDR2 YENEEA. Between the trimmed V and J ends, which lost 1 base and 4 bases, there was a span of 12 bases. The CDR3 spans 15 residues. The CDR3 is CASSLGDREADTQYF. The CDR3 DNA follows: TGTGCCAGCAGCTTAGGAGACAGGGAGGCAGATACGCAGTATTTT.